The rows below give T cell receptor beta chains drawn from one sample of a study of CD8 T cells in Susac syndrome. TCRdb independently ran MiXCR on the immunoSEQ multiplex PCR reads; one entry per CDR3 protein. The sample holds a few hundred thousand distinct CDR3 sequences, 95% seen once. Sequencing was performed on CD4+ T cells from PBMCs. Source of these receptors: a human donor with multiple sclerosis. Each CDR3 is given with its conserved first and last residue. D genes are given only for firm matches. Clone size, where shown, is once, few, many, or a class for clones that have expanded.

CDR3 DNA: TGTGCCAGCAGCTCTACAGGGGGGAGACGAGAGACCCAGTACTTC
CDR3 protein: CASSSTGGRRETQYF
D gene: TRBD1
V gene: TRBV7-6
clone size: NA
J gene: TRBJ2-5

CDR3 DNA: TGTGCCTGGAGTCCATTCTCCAATACGCAGTATTTT
CDR3 protein: CAWSPFSNTQYF
D gene: NA
V gene: TRBV30
clone size: once
J gene: TRBJ2-3

CDR3 DNA: TGCAGCGTGGGGACAGGGGGGGAAGCTTTCTTT
CDR3 protein: CSVGTGGEAFF
D gene: TRBD1
V gene: TRBV29-1
clone size: NA
J gene: TRBJ1-1

CDR3 DNA: TGCAGCGACAGGACGAACACTGAAGCTTTCTTT
CDR3 protein: CSDRTNTEAFF
D gene: NA
V gene: TRBV29-1
clone size: NA
J gene: TRBJ1-1

CDR3 DNA: TGTGCCAGCAGTTTAGGCCAGGGAAGGTATGGCTACACCTTC
CDR3 protein: CASSLGQGRYGYTF
D gene: NA
V gene: TRBV27
clone size: NA
J gene: TRBJ1-2

CDR3 DNA: TGCAGTGCTAGAGGAGCGGGGGGCTCGGATACGCAGTATTTT
CDR3 protein: CSARGAGGSDTQYF
D gene: TRBD2
V gene: TRBV20-1
clone size: NA
J gene: TRBJ2-3

CDR3 DNA: TGTGCCTGGAGCGCGGGTTTGGCTGGCTACACCTTC
CDR3 protein: CAWSAGLAGYTF
D gene: NA
V gene: TRBV30
clone size: few
J gene: TRBJ1-2

CDR3 DNA: TGTGCCAGCAGCTCAGGGGACGAGCAGTACTTC
CDR3 protein: CASSSGDEQYF
D gene: NA
V gene: TRBV3-1
clone size: few
J gene: TRBJ2-7

CDR3 DNA: TGCAGTGGCTCAGAAACCTATGGCTACACCTTC
CDR3 protein: CSGSETYGYTF
D gene: NA
V gene: TRBV20-1
clone size: NA
J gene: TRBJ1-2

CDR3 DNA: TGTGCCAGTGGGGAAAACTCTGGGGCCAACGTCCTGACTTTC
CDR3 protein: CASGENSGANVLTF
D gene: NA
V gene: TRBV19
clone size: NA
J gene: TRBJ2-6

CDR3 DNA: TGCAGCGTTGAAAAGGGCGCGGTAAAGTACTTC
CDR3 protein: CSVEKGAVKYF
D gene: NA
V gene: TRBV29-1
clone size: NA
J gene: TRBJ2-7

CDR3 DNA: TGCAGCGGGGGGCATAACGCCTACGAGCAGTACTTC
CDR3 protein: CSGGHNAYEQYF
D gene: NA
V gene: TRBV29-1
clone size: NA
J gene: TRBJ2-7

CDR3 DNA: TGTGCCAGTCGGATCTCCGGAGGGGCAGGTGGGGCCAACGTCCTGACTTTC
CDR3 protein: CASRISGGAGGANVLTF
D gene: NA
V gene: TRBV12-3/TRBV12-4
clone size: NA
J gene: TRBJ2-6

CDR3 DNA: TGTGCCAGCAGCCAAGGGCCCAGCACTGAAGCTTTCTTT
CDR3 protein: CASSQGPSTEAFF
D gene: NA
V gene: TRBV3-1
clone size: once
J gene: TRBJ1-1

CDR3 DNA: TGTGCCAGCAGCTTATCGGGGGGAGGAAGCGAGCAGTACTTC
CDR3 protein: CASSLSGGGSEQYF
D gene: TRBD2
V gene: TRBV7-9
clone size: NA
J gene: TRBJ2-7

CDR3 DNA: TGTGCCAGCAGTTCGTCCCGGGACAGGAGTAAAGATGGCTACACCTTC
CDR3 protein: CASSSSRDRSKDGYTF
D gene: TRBD1
V gene: TRBV12-3/TRBV12-4
clone size: once
J gene: TRBJ1-2

CDR3 DNA: TGTGCCACCAGCAGAGTGGCTAGCGGTGGGTACAATGAGCAGTTCTTC
CDR3 protein: CATSRVASGGYNEQFF
D gene: TRBD2
V gene: TRBV15
clone size: NA
J gene: TRBJ2-1

CDR3 DNA: TGCAGTGCTAGAGCCCAGGGAAGACTCTTTCGCTACACCTTC
CDR3 protein: CSARAQGRLFRYTF
D gene: NA
V gene: TRBV20-1
clone size: once
J gene: TRBJ1-2

CDR3 DNA: TGTGCCAGCAGCCCCCGACAGGGATCTGAGCAGTTCTTC
CDR3 protein: CASSPRQGSEQFF
D gene: TRBD1
V gene: TRBV3-1
clone size: NA
J gene: TRBJ2-1

CDR3 DNA: TGTGCCAGCAGCTCCGGGACCCTCACAGATACGCAGTATTTT
CDR3 protein: CASSSGTLTDTQYF
D gene: NA
V gene: TRBV5-6
clone size: NA
J gene: TRBJ2-3

CDR3 DNA: TGCAGCGTCCTCGGGGCGCCTTCAACTGAAGCTTTCTTT
CDR3 protein: CSVLGAPSTEAFF
D gene: NA
V gene: TRBV29-1
clone size: NA
J gene: TRBJ1-1

CDR3 DNA: TGTGCCCGACAGGCGGGGTATACGCAGTATTTT
CDR3 protein: CARQAGYTQYF
D gene: NA
V gene: TRBV30
clone size: NA
J gene: TRBJ2-3

CDR3 DNA: TGTGCCAGCCAGGGGGGCGATGGCTACACCTTC
CDR3 protein: CASQGGDGYTF
D gene: TRBD1
V gene: TRBV4-2
clone size: NA
J gene: TRBJ1-2

CDR3 DNA: TGCAGTGCGGGGGCGGCAGCTAATCAGCCCCAGCATTTT
CDR3 protein: CSAGAAANQPQHF
D gene: NA
V gene: TRBV20-1
clone size: NA
J gene: TRBJ1-5

CDR3 DNA: TGTGCCAGCAGTTTAAGAGGAGAGGGGAACTATGGCTACACCTTC
CDR3 protein: CASSLRGEGNYGYTF
D gene: NA
V gene: TRBV12-3/TRBV12-4
clone size: NA
J gene: TRBJ1-2

CDR3 DNA: TGTGCCTGGAGTGTCGGGACCGACTACAATAGCAATCAGCCCCAGCATTTT
CDR3 protein: CAWSVGTDYNSNQPQHF
D gene: NA
V gene: TRBV30
clone size: once
J gene: TRBJ1-5

CDR3 DNA: TGTGCCAGCAGGTTCCCTGGGGCCAACGTCCTGACTTTC
CDR3 protein: CASRFPGANVLTF
D gene: NA
V gene: TRBV6-5
clone size: NA
J gene: TRBJ2-6

CDR3 DNA: TGTGCCAGCAGTATCAATAGCGGGGGGGCAACGCAGTATTTT
CDR3 protein: CASSINSGGATQYF
D gene: TRBD2
V gene: TRBV6-5
clone size: NA
J gene: TRBJ2-3

CDR3 DNA: TGTGCCAGCAGTTACGGGACAGGGATCGTACGCGAGCAGTACTTC
CDR3 protein: CASSYGTGIVREQYF
D gene: TRBD1
V gene: TRBV6-5
clone size: NA
J gene: TRBJ2-7

CDR3 DNA: TGTGCCAGCAGTGCTACCTTCCCCCAAGAGACCCAGTACTTC
CDR3 protein: CASSATFPQETQYF
D gene: NA
V gene: TRBV2
clone size: NA
J gene: TRBJ2-5

CDR3 DNA: TGCGCCAGCAGTCAATCTCCAGACAGAACGGGCTACACCTTC
CDR3 protein: CASSQSPDRTGYTF
D gene: NA
V gene: TRBV23-1
clone size: NA
J gene: TRBJ1-2

CDR3 DNA: TGTGCCAGCAGCCCGGGGAGGCAGGGTGAAGCTTTCTTT
CDR3 protein: CASSPGRQGEAFF
D gene: NA
V gene: TRBV3-1
clone size: NA
J gene: TRBJ1-1

CDR3 DNA: TGTGCCACCAGTGAGGGCGGACTAGCGGGGCCCTACAATGAGCAGTTCTTC
CDR3 protein: CATSEGGLAGPYNEQFF
D gene: TRBD2
V gene: TRBV24-1
clone size: NA
J gene: TRBJ2-1

CDR3 DNA: TGTGCCCTGAGCGGTGGGAACGGCTACACCTTC
CDR3 protein: CALSGGNGYTF
D gene: NA
V gene: TRBV30
clone size: NA
J gene: TRBJ1-2

CDR3 DNA: TGTGCCAGCAGCGTATCAAGGACTGGCCGCACAGATACGCAGTATTTT
CDR3 protein: CASSVSRTGRTDTQYF
D gene: NA
V gene: TRBV9
clone size: NA
J gene: TRBJ2-3

CDR3 DNA: TGTGCCATCAGCGAAGGGGATACGCAGTATTTT
CDR3 protein: CAISEGDTQYF
D gene: NA
V gene: TRBV10-3
clone size: NA
J gene: TRBJ2-3

CDR3 DNA: TGCAGCGCCCGCCGGGGGGAAGGGTATGGCTACACCTTC
CDR3 protein: CSARRGEGYGYTF
D gene: NA
V gene: TRBV29-1
clone size: few
J gene: TRBJ1-2

CDR3 DNA: TGCGCCAGCAGCCCTGGACTAGCGGGGGAGACAGATACGCAGTATTTT
CDR3 protein: CASSPGLAGETDTQYF
D gene: TRBD2
V gene: TRBV5-1
clone size: NA
J gene: TRBJ2-3

CDR3 DNA: TGTGCCTGTGCCCCCCGAGGCACTGAAGCTTTCTTT
CDR3 protein: CACAPRGTEAFF
D gene: NA
V gene: TRBV30
clone size: NA
J gene: TRBJ1-1

CDR3 DNA: TGTGCCAGCAGTTACGCAGGGGAAGGTTCACCCCTCCACTTT
CDR3 protein: CASSYAGEGSPLHF
D gene: NA
V gene: TRBV6-6
clone size: NA
J gene: TRBJ1-6

CDR3 DNA: TGTGCCAGCAGCCCGCCCGGGACCAACACAGATACGCAGTATTTT
CDR3 protein: CASSPPGTNTDTQYF
D gene: NA
V gene: TRBV4-2
clone size: NA
J gene: TRBJ2-3